Shown below are 27 T cell receptor beta chains from a single sample sequenced in a study of blood T cell repertoires in COVID-19. Profiled with immunoSEQ multiplex PCR; TCRdb holds only in-frame clones, not every one. The profile shows some 110,000 clones, 70% to 85% of them singletons. Material: peripheral blood. The receptors here all came from a woman in her 70s with acute or convalescent COVID-19.

The genes are TRBV6-2 or TRBV6-3 and TRBJ2-5; 7 nucleotides match TRBD2. Germline V gene lookup returns CDR1 MNHEY and CDR2 SVGEGT. The CDR3 contains 16 residues. V lost 2 bases to trimming and J lost 2 bases; unmatched junction nucleotides: 8. The CDR3: CASSYEVGREQETQYF. CDR3 coding DNA: TGTGCCAGCAGTTACGAGGTGGGGCGGGAGCAAGAGACCCAGTACTTC.

The chain joins TRBV11-1 to TRBJ1-1; no firm D call. CDR3 length: 13 residues. The ends were cut back, 2 bases at V and 1 base at J, with 5 bases in the middle. From germline, CDR1 is SGHAT and CDR2 FQDESV (reference sequence). The CDR3 loop is CASSLSGNTEAFF. The CDR3 DNA is TGTGCCAGCAGCTTATCCGGGAACACTGAAGCTTTCTTT.

V gene TRBV4-3 combines with J gene TRBJ1-1; unclear D gene. The germline V and J ends were trimmed by 0 bases and 4 bases, with 9 bases remaining between them. CDR1 is LGHNA, CDR2 YSLEER, per germline. The length of the CDR3 is 14 residues. The CDR3 nucleotides read TGCGCCAGCAGCCAAGAGTCGGGTTCCACTGAAGCTTTCTTT. Translating it yields CASSQESGSTEAFF.

The chain combines TRBV2 with TRBJ1-1, with TRBD1 identical over 9 bases. Germline V gene sequence: CDR1 SNHLY, CDR2 FYNNEI. V lost 5 bases to trimming and J lost 5 bases; unmatched junction nucleotides: 3. There are 13 residues in the CDR3. CDR3 amino acids: CASSTGQGTEAFF. The CDR3 region has the DNA TGTGCCAGCAGTACTGGACAGGGGACTGAAGCTTTCTTT.

The chain's CDR3 is CASSTGQGFSPLHF. The CDR3, as DNA: TGTGCCAGCAGTACGGGACAGGGTTTTTCACCCCTCCACTTT. The chain recombines TRBV6-5 with TRBJ1-6, with TRBD1 matching 9 bases. The CDR3 is 14 amino acids. The V segment lost 5 bases and the J segment 9 bases; nucleotides outside the gene matches: 5. CDR1 is MNHEY, CDR2 SVGAGI, per germline.

The chain has TRBV19 and TRBJ1-2, with D perhaps matching TRBD1 (6 bases). The CDR3 totals 12 residues. Germline CDR1 LNHDA, CDR2 SQIVND (reference sequence). Between the trimmed V and J ends, which lost 5 bases and 3 bases, there was a span of 7 bases. The CDR3 sequence is CASSQGYYGYTF. The CDR3 region has the DNA TGTGCCAGTAGTCAGGGGTACTATGGCTACACCTTC.

The V and J genes are TRBV9 and TRBJ2-5; 11 bases map to TRBD2. The germline CDR1 and CDR2 sequences are SGDLS and YYNGEE. This CDR3 contains 17 residues. Trimming at V came to 0 bases and at J to 4 bases, leaving 8 bases not matched to a gene. The CDR3 sequence: CASSVGDSGGAVETQYF. DNA of the CDR3: TGTGCCAGCAGCGTAGGGGATAGCGGGGGGGCCGTAGAGACCCAGTACTTC.

V is TRBV5-1 and J is TRBJ2-3, with 9 bases matching TRBD2. The V and J ends lost 1 base and 4 bases, in that order; junction bases with no gene match: 7. The CDR3 loop spans 16 amino acids. Germline assignment: CDR1 SGHRS and CDR2 YFSETQ. CDR3 coding DNA: TGCGCCAGCAGCTTGAAGAGTAGCGGGGGCGCAGATACGCAGTATTTT. Translation gives CASSLKSSGGADTQYF.

V and J are TRBV5-1 and TRBJ1-5, with D perhaps TRBD1 (6 bases). Between the trimmed V and J ends, which lost 4 bases and 0 bases, there was a span of 11 bases. The CDR3 loop spans 15 amino acids. CDR1 is SGHRS, CDR2 YFSETQ, per germline. The CDR3 DNA is TGCGCCAGCAGCCCGACAGGCCATAGCAATCAGCCCCAGCATTTT. Translation: CASSPTGHSNQPQHF.

The chain uses TRBV6-2 or TRBV6-3 and TRBJ1-2; D ambiguous. CDR1 and CDR2 from the germline V gene are MNHEY and SVGEGT. This CDR3 has 14 residues. The ends were cut back, 4 bases at V and 3 bases at J, with 12 bases in the middle. DNA of the CDR3: TGTGCCAGCAGTTCACGGGTACTCGACTATGGCTACACCTTC. The encoded protein is CASSSRVLDYGYTF.

This chain connects TRBV4-3 to TRBJ1-6; possibly TRBD1 for D (5 bases). The CDR3 length is 15 residues. Trimming took 1 base from V and 9 from J, leaving 13 bases between them. CDR1 is LGHNA, CDR2 YSLEER, per germline. CDR3 region: CASSQAVRDGSPLHF. For the CDR3, the DNA is TGCGCCAGCAGCCAAGCGGTCAGGGATGGTTCACCCCTCCACTTT.

This chain joins TRBV3-1 (or the pseudogene TRBV3-2) and TRBJ1-4, with TRBD1 as a possible D gene (5 bases). V lost 6 bases, J lost 5 bases, and 13 bases lay in between. The germline V gene encodes CDR1 LGHDT and CDR2 YNNKEL (reference sequence). The CDR3 is 14 residues long. In DNA form, the CDR3 reads TGTGCCAGCAGTCCCCAGGGAAAGAATGAAAAACTGTTTTTT. This sequence encodes CASSPQGKNEKLFF.

This clone is medium-sized (0.01 to 0.1%) by share. The V call is TRBV30, the J call TRBJ1-5, with a tentative D call TRBD1 (5 bases). V lost 2 bases to trimming and J lost 3 bases, with 8 bases between them. The CDR3 length is 13 residues. In germline, CDR1 is GTSNPN, CDR2 SVGIG (reference sequence). The CDR3 loop is CAWSKDNNQPQHF. DNA of the CDR3: TGTGCCTGGAGTAAGGACAACAATCAGCCCCAGCATTTT. Together with reference TRBV30 and TRBJ1-5, the CDR3 gives the full variable domain: SQTIHQWPATLVQPVGSPLSLECTVEGTSNPNLYWYRQAAGRGLQLLFYSVGIGQISSEVPQNLSASRPQDRQFILSSKKLLLSDSGFYLCAWSKDNNQPQHFGDGTRLSIL.

The rearrangement joins TRBV3-1 (or the pseudogene TRBV3-2) to TRBJ1-4; D call uncertain. V gave up 3 bases and J gave up 14 bases, with 16 bases separating them. The CDR3 is 13 residues long. The germline gives CDR1 LGHDT, CDR2 YNNKEL (reference sequence). This chain's CDR3 is CASSQTQMKRLFF. CDR3 nucleotides: TGTGCCAGCAGCCAGACTCAAATGAAAAGGCTGTTTTTT.

The chain carries TRBV6-5 and TRBJ2-3, with a weak D call TRBD1 (6 bases). CDR3 length: 15 residues. V dropped 2 bases and J dropped 5 bases, with 14 bases sitting between them. The germline gives CDR1 MNHEY, CDR2 SVGAGI. The CDR3 DNA reads as TGTGCCAGCAGTTACGACTTACAGGGTCTAGATACGCAGTATTTT. Translated, it gives CASSYDLQGLDTQYF.

This chain connects TRBV6-2 or TRBV6-3 to TRBJ1-5, with D maybe TRBD1 (5 bases). This CDR3 is 18 amino acids long. The germline CDR1 and CDR2 sequences are MNHEY and SVGEGT. V lost 5 bases and J lost 0, with 20 bases in between. The chain's CDR3 is CASSQTPLPGYSNQPQHF. CDR3 DNA sequence: TGTGCCAGCAGTCAAACTCCCCTCCCAGGGTATAGCAATCAGCCCCAGCATTTT.

The chain combines TRBV3-1 (or the pseudogene TRBV3-2) with TRBJ1-1; TRBD1 aligns across 7 bases. V trimming: 4 bases; J trimming: 4 bases; junction bases outside the gene matches: 0. The length of the CDR3 is 12 residues. Germline V gene data show CDR1 as LGHDT and CDR2 as YNNKEL (reference sequence). The DNA for the CDR3 is TGTGCCAGCAGCCCAGGGGGCACTGAAGCTTTCTTT. Residues: CASSPGGTEAFF.

This clone appeared a few times. The chain links TRBV6-5 to TRBJ1-6, with D possibly being TRBD1 (5 bases). In germline, CDR1 is MNHEY, CDR2 SVGAGI. The V and J ends lost 6 bases and 8 bases respectively, with 8 bases between them. CDR3 size: 12 residues. The CDR3 is CASSRVDSPLHF. In DNA, the CDR3 is TGTGCCAGCAGCAGGGTTGATTCACCCCTCCACTTT.

The chain uses TRBV27 and TRBJ2-7; 12 nucleotides agree with TRBD1. This CDR3 has 14 residues. Germline V lookup: CDR1 MNHEY, CDR2 SMNVEV (reference sequence). J lost 7 bases, V lost 7 bases, and 8 bases had no gene match. The CDR3 protein is CASKGGQGAGEQYF. Written as DNA, the CDR3 is TGTGCCAGCAAAGGGGGACAGGGGGCGGGGGAGCAGTACTTC.

The chain recombines TRBV9 with TRBJ1-2, with 8 bases aligning to TRBD1. This CDR3 contains 13 residues. Germline CDR1 SGDLS, CDR2 YYNGEE. With V trimmed by 4 bases and J by 8 bases, 7 bases remained unmatched. In DNA, the CDR3 is TGTGCCAGCAGCCCGACAGGGGATCGAGGCTACACCTTC. Amino acid sequence: CASSPTGDRGYTF.

The V call is TRBV11-2, the J call TRBJ1-3; D perhaps matches TRBD1 (5 bases). Deletions cut 3 bases from V and 4 bases from J, with 7 bases between. Germline V gives CDR1 SGHAT, CDR2 FQNNGV. The CDR3 is 13 residues long. CDR3 amino acids: CASSLTVGNTIYF. The CDR3, as DNA: TGTGCCAGCAGCTTGACAGTCGGAAACACCATATATTTT.

J is TRBJ2-7 and V is TRBV15, with D possibly TRBD1 on 5 matching bases. V dropped 1 base and J dropped 10 bases, with 17 bases sitting between them. The CDR3 covers 14 residues. Germline V gene lookup returns CDR1 LNHNV and CDR2 YYDKDF (reference sequence). For the CDR3, the DNA is TGTGCCACCAGCAGAGCAGGGCCGGACGCCCAACAGTACTTC. Translating it yields CATSRAGPDAQQYF.

This clone appeared once. The V and J genes are TRBV3-1 (or the pseudogene TRBV3-2) and TRBJ2-3, with 9 bases fitting TRBD2. The CDR3 runs to 13 residues. Germline lookup yields CDR1 LGHDT and CDR2 YNNKEL (reference sequence). J was trimmed by 15 bases and V by 0 bases; bases with no gene match: 7. This chain's CDR3 is CASSQERGGGAYF. In nucleotides, the CDR3 is TGTGCCAGCAGCCAAGAGCGGGGGGGCGGAGCCTATTTT.

This chain links TRBV6-5 with TRBJ1-2; D is unresolved. Between the trimmed V and J ends, which lost 2 bases and 6 bases, there was a span of 16 bases. Germline values: CDR1 MNHEY, CDR2 SVGAGI. The CDR3 is 15 residues long. CDR3 bases: TGTGCCAGCAGTTACGCTCGGGCATCCGGGGATGGCTACACCTTC. It codes for CASSYARASGDGYTF.

This chain connects TRBV27 to TRBJ2-2, with 9 bases identical to TRBD1. With V trimmed by 3 bases and J by 2 bases, 7 bases remained unmatched. CDR1 is MNHEY and CDR2 is SMNVEV in the germline V gene (reference sequence). The length of the CDR3 is 17 residues. CDR3 in amino acids: CASSLTGDRVNTGELFF. The CDR3 DNA reads as TGTGCCAGCAGTTTGACGGGGGACAGGGTAAACACCGGGGAGCTGTTTTTT.

This clone was picked up one time. V usage is TRBV4-3 and J usage is TRBJ2-2, with D possibly TRBD2 on 5 matching bases. Looked up from germline, CDR1 is LGHNA and CDR2 is YSLEER. V was cut by 0 bases and J by 6 bases, with 11 bases left in between. The CDR3 length is 15 residues. The CDR3 sequence is CASSQDRLRAGELFF. The CDR3 coding sequence is TGCGCCAGCAGCCAAGATCGTTTGAGGGCCGGGGAGCTGTTTTTT.

This clone was seen a handful of times. The chain combines TRBV7-2 with TRBJ1-3; D is uncertain. The germline CDR1 and CDR2 sequences are SGHTA and FQGNSA. The V end lost 1 base, the J end lost 3 bases, and 4 bases lay between the germline ends. The CDR3 is 13 amino acids. CDR3 region: CASSLGYGNTIYF. CDR3 nucleotide sequence: TGTGCCAGCAGCTTAGGCTATGGAAACACCATATATTTT. Full variable domain (missing parts from reference TRBV7-2 and TRBJ1-3): GAGVSQSPSNKVTEKGKDVELRCDPISGHTALYWYRQSLGQGLEFLIYFQGNSAPDKSGLPSDRFSAERTGGSVSTLTIQRTQQEDSAVYLCASSLGYGNTIYFGEGSWLTVV.